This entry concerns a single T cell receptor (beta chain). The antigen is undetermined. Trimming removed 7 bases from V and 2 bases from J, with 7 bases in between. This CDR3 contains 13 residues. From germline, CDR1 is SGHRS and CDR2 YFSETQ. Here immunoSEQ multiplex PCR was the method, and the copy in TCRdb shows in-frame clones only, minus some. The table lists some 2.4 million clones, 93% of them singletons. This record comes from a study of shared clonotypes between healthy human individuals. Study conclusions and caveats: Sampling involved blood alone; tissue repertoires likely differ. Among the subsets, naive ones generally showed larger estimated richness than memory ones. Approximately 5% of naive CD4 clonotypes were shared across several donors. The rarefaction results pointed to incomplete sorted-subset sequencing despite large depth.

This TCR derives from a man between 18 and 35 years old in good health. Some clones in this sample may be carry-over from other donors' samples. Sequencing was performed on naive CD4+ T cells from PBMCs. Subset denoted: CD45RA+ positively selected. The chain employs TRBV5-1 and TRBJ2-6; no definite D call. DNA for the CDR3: TGCGCCAGCGGAGAAACTGGGGCCAACGTCCTGACTTTC. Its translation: CASGETGANVLTF.